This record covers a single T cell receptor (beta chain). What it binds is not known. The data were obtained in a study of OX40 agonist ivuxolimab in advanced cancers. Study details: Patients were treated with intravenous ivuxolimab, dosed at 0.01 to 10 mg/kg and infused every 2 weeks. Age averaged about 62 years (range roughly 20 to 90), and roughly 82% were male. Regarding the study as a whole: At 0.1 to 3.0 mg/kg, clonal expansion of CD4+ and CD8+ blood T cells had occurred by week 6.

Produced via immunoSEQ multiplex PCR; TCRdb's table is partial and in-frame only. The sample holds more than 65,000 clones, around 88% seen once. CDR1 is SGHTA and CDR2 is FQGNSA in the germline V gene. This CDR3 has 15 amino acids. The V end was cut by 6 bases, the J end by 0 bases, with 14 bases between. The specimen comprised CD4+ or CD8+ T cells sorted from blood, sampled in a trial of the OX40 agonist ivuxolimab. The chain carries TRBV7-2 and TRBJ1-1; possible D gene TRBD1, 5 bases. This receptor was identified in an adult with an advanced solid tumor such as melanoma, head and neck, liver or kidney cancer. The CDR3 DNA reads TGTGCCAGCAGTCCTCCCGGGACGGTGAACACTGAAGCTTTCTTT. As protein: CASSPPGTVNTEAFF.